This T cell receptor beta chain was identified in a study of metastatic and nonmetastatic thyroid tumors. Source study methods: The study's classifier, a distant-metastasis tool for papillary thyroid cancer, was built using CDR3 differences across clinicopathological groups. TCRdb re-analyzed the PCR reads through MiXCR. TCRdb's processing, not the authors', yielded these V and J calls. Seen here are under 20,000 clones, roughly 17% observed once, and the top ten hold 15% to 20%. In germline, CDR1 is MNHNS, CDR2 SASEGT. The CDR3 has 16 amino acids. As to this clone: Its matching antigen is unknown. Sequence at one end of the junction differs from germline and may be a read error.

Study-wide results and limits: Malignant tumors reportedly showed significantly higher TCR beta diversity than benign nodules in both blood and tumor.

Thyroid surgery was performed in patients who had received no treatment beforehand. Sequencing was done on a sample of blood. This sequence was found in a male donor with papillary thyroid cancer or a benign thyroid nodule (not recorded which). Some clones in this sample may be carry-over from other donors' samples. The chain combines TRBV6-1 with TRBJ1-6; D possibly corresponds to TRBD1 (6 bases). CDR3 bases: TGTGCCAGCAGCCAACAGGGCAAGGGCTATGATTCACCCCTCCACTTT. It encodes CASSQQGKGYDSPLHF.